A selection of T cell receptor beta chains follows, all from one sample in a study of shared clonotypes between healthy human individuals. Data came from immunoSEQ multiplex PCR; TCRdb stores just in-frame clones and leaves some out. The data hold about 2.4 million clones, with roughly nine tenths observed a single time. What was sequenced was naive CD4+ T cells sorted from blood. All receptors come from a young man in good health. Both conserved end residues are part of each CDR3. A D gene is named only where the DNA matches it firmly. A row's size may be missing; if present it is once, few, many or a size class.

v_call	clone_size	j_call	d_call	cdr3_length	cdr3_aa	cdr3_nt
TRBV5-1	.	TRBJ2-7	.	13	CASSPLGTDEQYF	TGCGCCAGCAGCCCTCTGGGGACCGACGAGCAGTACTTC
TRBV5-1	.	TRBJ1-2	.	14	CASSQGRINYGYTF	TGCGCCAGCAGCCAAGGACGGATTAACTATGGCTACACCTTC
TRBV19	.	TRBJ1-2	.	13	CASSIRTNYGYTF	TGTGCCAGTAGTATACGGACTAACTATGGCTACACCTTC
TRBV30	.	TRBJ1-5	.	14	CAWSAGGGLRPQHF	TGTGCCTGGAGTGCTGGGGGAGGGTTAAGGCCCCAGCATTTT
TRBV15	.	TRBJ2-7	TRBD1	15	CATSSRDRGIDEQYF	TGTGCCACCAGCAGCCGGGACAGGGGCATCGACGAGCAGTACTTC
TRBV10-3	.	TRBJ2-7	TRBD2	15	CAISGLAGSSYEQYF	TGTGCCATCAGTGGACTAGCGGGCAGCTCCTACGAGCAGTACTTC
TRBV19	.	TRBJ2-7	TRBD1	14	CASSMGTGKYEQYF	TGTGCCAGTAGTATGGGGACAGGAAAGTACGAGCAGTACTTC
TRBV4-2	.	TRBJ2-5	.	15	CASSQPLGAQETQYF	TGTGCCAGCAGCCAGCCCCTGGGGGCCCAAGAGACCCAGTACTTC
TRBV30	.	TRBJ2-7	TRBD2	15	CAWRQGLAGSYEQYF	TGTGCCTGGAGGCAAGGGCTAGCGGGGTCCTACGAGCAGTACTTC
TRBV10-3	.	TRBJ2-5	TRBD1	15	CAISVGQGAGETQYF	TGTGCCATCAGTGTGGGGCAGGGGGCAGGAGAGACCCAGTACTTC
TRBV5-1	.	TRBJ2-5	.	14	CASSLVGVQETQYF	TGCGCCAGCAGCTTGGTTGGGGTCCAAGAGACCCAGTACTTC
TRBV6-1	.	TRBJ1-2	.	14	CASRDQWGTDGYTF	TGTGCCAGCAGGGACCAATGGGGGACCGATGGCTACACCTTC
TRBV28	.	TRBJ2-3	.	13	CASKDLNTDTQYF	TGTGCCAGCAAGGACCTAAACACAGATACGCAGTATTTT
TRBV18	.	TRBJ1-2	.	16	CASSPEQGLGNYGYTF	TGTGCCAGCTCACCCGAGCAGGGGCTGGGTAACTATGGCTACACCTTC
TRBV7-2	.	TRBJ1-5	TRBD1	16	CASSRDRDASNQPQHF	TGTGCCAGCAGCCGGGACAGGGACGCTAGCAATCAGCCCCAGCATTTT
TRBV19	few	TRBJ2-7	.	15	CASSPRDGESYEQYF	TGTGCCAGTAGTCCCCGGGACGGGGAGTCCTACGAGCAGTACTTC
TRBV5-1	.	TRBJ1-6	.	15	CASSLVAGSNSPLHF	TGCGCCAGCAGCTTGGTGGCGGGATCCAATTCACCCCTCCACTTT
TRBV5-6	.	TRBJ2-2	TRBD1	18	CASSRGQGAPLATGELFF	TGTGCCAGCAGCAGGGGACAGGGGGCGCCTTTAGCCACCGGGGAGCTGTTTTTT
TRBV4-1	.	TRBJ1-4	.	21	CASSQDTTGKGRDATNEKLFF	TGCGCCAGCAGCCAAGATACAACAGGGAAGGGGCGAGATGCAACTAATGAAAAACTGTTTTTT
TRBV7-9	.	TRBJ2-5	.	15	CASSYAPVSQETQYF	TGTGCCAGCAGTTACGCCCCGGTCTCACAAGAGACCCAGTACTTC
TRBV18	.	TRBJ1-3	.	15	CASSPTGPPQRSIYF	TGTGCCAGCTCACCTACGGGGCCCCCTCAAAGGTCCATATATTTT
TRBV7-8	.	TRBJ1-1	.	16	CASSRGETARNTEAFF	TGTGCCAGCAGCCGAGGTGAGACAGCGAGGAACACTGAAGCTTTCTTT